A selection of T cell receptor beta chains follows, all from one sample in a study of shared T cell receptors in the human thymus. Clones were sequenced by immunoSEQ multiplex PCR, and TCRdb holds only the in-frame ones, with some missing. The repertoire holds over 450,000 clones, with about 84% as singletons. The same sample was also used in a study of human thymus T cells.

Sequenced material: thymocytes. All receptors come from a boy younger than two with a congenital heart defect. Both conserved end residues are part of each CDR3. The order of the fields is CDR3 DNA, CDR3 protein, clone size, D gene, V gene, J gene. D genes are given only for firm matches. Clone size appears in some rows only: once, few, many, or a class for an expanded clone.

cdr3_nt: TGTGCCAGCAGTCCACCGGGACTAGCGGACACCGGGGAGCTGTTTTTT
cdr3_aa: CASSPPGLADTGELFF
clone_size: .
d_call: TRBD2
v_call: TRBV25-1
j_call: TRBJ2-2

cdr3_nt: TGTGCCAGCAGTACAAGCGACAGACCAGCTAATGAAAAACTGTTTTTT
cdr3_aa: CASSTSDRPANEKLFF
clone_size: .
d_call: .
v_call: TRBV2
j_call: TRBJ1-4

cdr3_nt: TGCAGCGTTGTGTCCGGGACTAGGGAAAACATTCAGTACTTC
cdr3_aa: CSVVSGTRENIQYF
clone_size: .
d_call: TRBD2
v_call: TRBV29-1
j_call: TRBJ2-4

cdr3_nt: TGTGCCAGCAGCTTGGCACTAGCGGGAGGAGAGACCCAGTACTTC
cdr3_aa: CASSLALAGGETQYF
clone_size: .
d_call: TRBD2
v_call: TRBV5-6
j_call: TRBJ2-5

cdr3_nt: TGCAGCGTTTTGAATGAGACTAGCGGGAAGTCCTACGAGCAGTACTTC
cdr3_aa: CSVLNETSGKSYEQYF
clone_size: .
d_call: TRBD2
v_call: TRBV29-1
j_call: TRBJ2-7

cdr3_nt: TGTGCCAGCAGCTTGGGACTAGCGAGGCGATACTACGAGCAGTACTTC
cdr3_aa: CASSLGLARRYYEQYF
clone_size: .
d_call: TRBD2
v_call: TRBV5-6
j_call: TRBJ2-7

cdr3_nt: TGTGCCAGCAGCTTAGCCCAGGGAGGGTTCAACGAGCAGTACTTC
cdr3_aa: CASSLAQGGFNEQYF
clone_size: .
d_call: TRBD2
v_call: TRBV7-2
j_call: TRBJ2-7

cdr3_nt: TGTGCCAGCAGTTACTCAAAGACAGGGGGAGAATATGGCTACACCTTC
cdr3_aa: CASSYSKTGGEYGYTF
clone_size: few
d_call: TRBD1
v_call: TRBV6-6
j_call: TRBJ1-2

cdr3_nt: TGTGCCAGCAGCGCCCAGTCTTTCTATCAGCCCCAGCATTTT
cdr3_aa: CASSAQSFYQPQHF
clone_size: .
d_call: .
v_call: TRBV4-2
j_call: TRBJ1-5

cdr3_nt: TGTGCCAGCAGCTTGTTCTCGGGACAGGGGAGGGAGACCCAGTACTTC
cdr3_aa: CASSLFSGQGRETQYF
clone_size: .
d_call: TRBD1
v_call: TRBV5-6
j_call: TRBJ2-5

cdr3_nt: TGTGCCAGCAGCTTAAACCTACAGGAAGGTCCTAACTATGGCTACACCTTC
cdr3_aa: CASSLNLQEGPNYGYTF
clone_size: once
d_call: .
v_call: TRBV13
j_call: TRBJ1-2

cdr3_nt: TGTGCCAGTAGTATACGTAGCGGGAGTATCGGGGAGCTGTTTTTT
cdr3_aa: CASSIRSGSIGELFF
clone_size: .
d_call: TRBD2
v_call: TRBV19
j_call: TRBJ2-2

cdr3_nt: TGTGCCAGCAGCCAAGATGAGGGCGGGAGGGCCTATCAAGAGACCCAGTACTTC
cdr3_aa: CASSQDEGGRAYQETQYF
clone_size: .
d_call: TRBD2
v_call: TRBV4-2
j_call: TRBJ2-5

cdr3_nt: TGTGCCAGCAGCAAGACGCTGGGCCACTCCTACGAGCAGTACTTC
cdr3_aa: CASSKTLGHSYEQYF
clone_size: .
d_call: .
v_call: TRBV21-1
j_call: TRBJ2-7

cdr3_nt: TGTGCCAGCAGCCCGGGACACGAAGACACCATATATTTT
cdr3_aa: CASSPGHEDTIYF
clone_size: .
d_call: .
v_call: TRBV7-6
j_call: TRBJ1-3

cdr3_nt: TGTGCCAGCAGCTTAGTGGGGACTCCAGTGGAGACCCAGTACTTC
cdr3_aa: CASSLVGTPVETQYF
clone_size: .
d_call: .
v_call: TRBV11-2
j_call: TRBJ2-5

cdr3_nt: TGCAGCGTTGAATTAACAGGGGACTACAATGAGCAGTTCTTC
cdr3_aa: CSVELTGDYNEQFF
clone_size: .
d_call: TRBD1
v_call: TRBV29-1
j_call: TRBJ2-1

cdr3_nt: TGTGCCAGCAGCCCGGTAGGGGCTAGCGGGAGGGCCGACCGTTTCACAGATACGCAGTATTTT
cdr3_aa: CASSPVGASGRADRFTDTQYF
clone_size: .
d_call: TRBD2
v_call: TRBV4-2
j_call: TRBJ2-3

cdr3_nt: TGTGCCACCAGCAGAGACCATGAAAGTCGACAGGTACAATACTTC
cdr3_aa: CATSRDHESRQVQYF
clone_size: .
d_call: .
v_call: TRBV15
j_call: TRBJ2-7

cdr3_nt: TGTGCCACCCGAGATGGGGGTCGGACAGACACCTCCTACGAGCAGTACTTC
cdr3_aa: CATRDGGRTDTSYEQYF
clone_size: .
d_call: .
v_call: TRBV15
j_call: TRBJ2-7

cdr3_nt: TGTGCTAGCACCCCTACCCCCCTAGCGGGAGGTCCCGGGGAGCTGTTTTTT
cdr3_aa: CASTPTPLAGGPGELFF
clone_size: .
d_call: TRBD2
v_call: TRBV7-7
j_call: TRBJ2-2

cdr3_nt: TGCGCCAGCAGCCTCACCCCACTCCAGAGGCCAGATACGCAGTATTTT
cdr3_aa: CASSLTPLQRPDTQYF
clone_size: .
d_call: .
v_call: TRBV4-3
j_call: TRBJ2-3

cdr3_nt: TGTGCCAGCAGACAGGCGGGATACATTCAGTACTTC
cdr3_aa: CASRQAGYIQYF
clone_size: .
d_call: .
v_call: TRBV6-1
j_call: TRBJ2-4

cdr3_nt: TGTGCCAGCAGTTCAGGGGGATGGACCGGGTTCTACGAGCAGTACTTC
cdr3_aa: CASSSGGWTGFYEQYF
clone_size: .
d_call: TRBD1
v_call: TRBV6-5
j_call: TRBJ2-7